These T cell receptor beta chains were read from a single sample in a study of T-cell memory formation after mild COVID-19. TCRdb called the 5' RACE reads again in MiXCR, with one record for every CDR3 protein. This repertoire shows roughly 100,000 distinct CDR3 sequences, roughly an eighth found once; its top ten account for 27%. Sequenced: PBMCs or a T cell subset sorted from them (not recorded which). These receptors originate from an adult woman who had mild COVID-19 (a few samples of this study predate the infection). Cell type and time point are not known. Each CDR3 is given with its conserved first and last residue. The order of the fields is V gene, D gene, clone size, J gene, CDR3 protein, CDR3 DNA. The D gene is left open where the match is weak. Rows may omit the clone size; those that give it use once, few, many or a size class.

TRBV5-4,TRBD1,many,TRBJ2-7,CASSLEGTGAYEQYF,TGTGCCAGCAGCTTGGAAGGGACAGGAGCCTACGAGCAGTACTTC
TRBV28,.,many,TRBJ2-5,CASSLPGRETQYF,TGTGCCAGCAGTTTGCCAGGGCGAGAGACCCAGTACTTC
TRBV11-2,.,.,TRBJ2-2,CASPEKLNTGELFF,TGTGCCAGCCCGGAGAAGTTGAACACCGGGGAGCTGTTTTTT
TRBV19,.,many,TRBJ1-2,CASSIDRNYGYTF,TGTGCCAGTAGTATCGACAGGAACTATGGCTACACCTTC
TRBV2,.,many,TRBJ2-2,CASSEGVSTGELFF,TGTGCCAGCAGCGAAGGGGTCTCCACCGGGGAGCTGTTTTTT
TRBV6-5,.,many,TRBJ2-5,CASSRPGWETQYF,TGTGCCAGCAGTCGGCCGGGCTGGGAGACCCAGTACTTC
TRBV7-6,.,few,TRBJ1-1,CASSFSPNTEAFF,TGTGCCAGCAGCTTCTCGCCTAACACTGAAGCTTTCTTT
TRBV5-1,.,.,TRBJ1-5,CASSSSSNQPQHF,TGCGCCAGCAGCTCAAGTTCCAATCAGCCCCAGCATTTT
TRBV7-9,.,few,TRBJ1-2,CASSASMRPVYGYTF,TGTGCCAGCAGCGCGTCCATGAGGCCCGTCTATGGCTACACCTTC
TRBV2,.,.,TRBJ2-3,CGVFTDTQYF,TGCGGGGTCTTCACAGATACGCAGTATTTT
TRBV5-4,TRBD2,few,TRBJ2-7,CASSLAGGNSYEQYF,TGTGCCAGCAGCTTAGCGGGGGGCAACTCCTACGAGCAGTACTTC
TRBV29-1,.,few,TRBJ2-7,CSVEESAYEQYF,TGCAGCGTTGAAGAGTCCGCCTACGAGCAGTACTTC
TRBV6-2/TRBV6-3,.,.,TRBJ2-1,CASSYGGHNEQFF,TGTGCCAGCAGTTATGGCGGGCACAATGAGCAGTTCTTC
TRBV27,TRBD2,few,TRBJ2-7,CASSAGGAYEQYF,TGTGCCAGCTCCGCGGGAGGGGCATACGAGCAGTACTTC
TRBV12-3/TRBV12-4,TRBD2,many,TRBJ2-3,CASSPGLAGTDTQYF,TGTGCCAGCAGCCCGGGACTAGCGGGCACAGATACGCAGTATTTT
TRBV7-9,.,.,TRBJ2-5,CASGGDSQETQYF,TGTGCCAGCGGGGGGGACAGTCAAGAGACCCAGTACTTC
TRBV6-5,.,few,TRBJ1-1,CASTSLRPQGGTEAFF,TGTGCCAGCACTTCCTTGAGGCCGCAGGGAGGGACTGAAGCTTTCTTT
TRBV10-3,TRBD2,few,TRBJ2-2,CAISEGSGITGELFF,TGTGCCATCAGTGAGGGGAGCGGGATCACCGGGGAGCTGTTTTTT
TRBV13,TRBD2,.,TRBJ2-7,CASSLGVSGGPHSYEQYF,TGTGCCAGCAGCTTAGGGGTTAGCGGGGGGCCGCACTCCTACGAGCAGTACTTC
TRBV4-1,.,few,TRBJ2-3,CASSQEPPPQDTQYF,TGCGCCAGCAGCCAAGAACCGCCCCCGCAGGATACGCAGTATTTT
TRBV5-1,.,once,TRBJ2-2,CASSTGFIGELFF,TGCGCCAGCAGCACCGGTTTTATCGGGGAGCTGTTTTTT
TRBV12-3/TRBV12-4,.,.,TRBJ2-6,CASTPRTFSGANVLTF,TGTGCCAGCACCCCTAGGACCTTCTCTGGGGCCAACGTCCTGACTTTC
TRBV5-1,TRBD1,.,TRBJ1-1,CASSLGVRGRTEAFF,TGCGCCAGCAGCTTGGGCGTCAGGGGGCGGACTGAAGCTTTCTTT
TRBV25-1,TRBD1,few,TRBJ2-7,CASSEVGGVGYEQYF,TGTGCCAGCAGTGAAGTAGGGGGCGTAGGGTACGAGCAGTACTTC